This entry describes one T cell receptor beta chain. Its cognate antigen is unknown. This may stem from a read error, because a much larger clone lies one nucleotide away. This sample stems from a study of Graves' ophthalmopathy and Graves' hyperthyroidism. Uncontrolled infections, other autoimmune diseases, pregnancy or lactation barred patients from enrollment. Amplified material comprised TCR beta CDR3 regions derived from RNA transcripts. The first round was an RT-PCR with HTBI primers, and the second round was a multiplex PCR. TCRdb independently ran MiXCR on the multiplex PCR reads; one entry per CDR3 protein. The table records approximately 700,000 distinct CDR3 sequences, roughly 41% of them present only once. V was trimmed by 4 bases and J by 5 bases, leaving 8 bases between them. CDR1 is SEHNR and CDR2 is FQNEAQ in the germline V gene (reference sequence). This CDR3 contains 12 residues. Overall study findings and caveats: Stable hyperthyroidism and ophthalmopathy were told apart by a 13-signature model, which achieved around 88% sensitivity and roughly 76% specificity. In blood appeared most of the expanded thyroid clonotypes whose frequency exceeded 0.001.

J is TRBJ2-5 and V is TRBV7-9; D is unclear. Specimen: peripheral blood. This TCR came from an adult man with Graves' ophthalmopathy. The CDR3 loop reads CASSSFGETQYF. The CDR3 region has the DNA TGTGCCAGCAGCTCCTTCGGTGAGACCCAGTACTTC.